These 12 T cell receptor beta chains came from one sample sequenced in a study of beta chain features in type 1 diabetes. Overall study findings and caveats: Researchers report that Type 1 diabetes patients had moderately but significantly shorter TCRB CDR3s across all four CD4+ subsets.

These receptors' targets are unknown. The authors reverse transcribed all of the isolated RNA, so sequencing captured expressed TCRB transcripts. The method was immunoSEQ multiplex PCR; TCRdb's version includes in-frame clones alone and lacks a portion of them. The sample has about 47,000 clones; 35% to 55% are singletons. Sequenced sample: stem cell memory CD4+ T cells from blood. The receptors shown here come from a man aged 30-40 years with type 1 diabetes.

This clone has more than one count but fewer than ten. The gene calls are TRBV7-2 and TRBJ1-3; D might be TRBD1 (5 bases). V dropped 3 bases and J dropped 2 bases, with 14 bases sitting between them. The germline V gene has CDR1 SGHTA and CDR2 FQGNSA. This CDR3 region has 16 residues. CDR3: CASSLQGGFTGNTIYF. The CDR3 DNA follows: TGTGCCAGCAGCTTGCAGGGTGGTTTCACTGGAAACACCATATATTTT. The complete variable domain, with remaining parts taken from reference TRBV7-2 and TRBJ1-3, reads GAGVSQSPSNKVTEKGKDVELRCDPISGHTALYWYRQSLGQGLEFLIYFQGNSAPDKSGLPSDRFSAERTGGSVSTLTIQRTQQEDSAVYLCASSLQGGFTGNTIYFGEGSWLTVV.

This clone was counted between two and nine times. This chain uses TRBV5-1 with TRBJ2-2; 9 bases fit TRBD1. The CDR3 runs 16 residues. In germline, CDR1 is SGHRS, CDR2 YFSETQ. The V and J ends lost 4 bases and 4 bases, in that order; junction bases with no gene match: 8. CDR3 sequence (DNA): TGCGCCAGCAGCCCAGGACAGGGGAGAGTCACCGGGGAGCTGTTTTTT. Protein sequence: CASSPGQGRVTGELFF.

The V gene is TRBV2, the J gene TRBJ2-1, with D perhaps matching TRBD2 (6 bases). CDR1 SNHLY and CDR2 FYNNEI come from the germline V gene. The CDR3 is made up of 13 amino acids. The V gene lost 7 bases and the J gene lost 4 bases, with 11 bases spanning the gap. CDR3 residues: CASTSGEYNEQFF. CDR3 nucleotides: TGTGCCAGCACCTCGGGAGAGTACAATGAGCAGTTCTTC.

The gene calls are TRBV7-8 and TRBJ2-2, with D possibly TRBD2 on 6 matching bases. Germline CDR1 reads SGHVS; CDR2 reads FQNEAQ. The CDR3 is made up of 14 amino acids. The V end was cut by 3 bases, the J end by 1 base, with 6 bases between. DNA of the CDR3: TGTGCCAGCAGCTTTAGCGGGAACACCGGGGAGCTGTTTTTT. Translating it yields CASSFSGNTGELFF.

This chain joins TRBV6-5 and TRBJ2-7; 12 bases fit TRBD2. The CDR3 has 16 residues. CDR1 and CDR2 from the germline V gene are MNHEY and SVGAGI. V gave up 2 bases and J gave up 2 bases; unmatched junction bases: 4. The chain's CDR3 is CASSYPTSGRTYEQYF. CDR3 nucleotides: TGTGCCAGCAGTTACCCGACTAGCGGGAGAACCTACGAGCAGTACTTC.

V usage is TRBV7-6 and J usage is TRBJ2-7; TRBD1 is a possible D gene (5 bases). CDR1 and CDR2 (germline): SGHVS, FNYEAQ. Trimming pared 1 base from V and 2 bases from J, leaving 9 bases between. The CDR3 runs to 14 residues. CDR3 loop: CASSLGQPTYEQYF. CDR3 bases: TGTGCCAGCAGCTTAGGACAGCCCACCTACGAGCAGTACTTC.

The V and J genes are TRBV11-2 and TRBJ2-3; perhaps TRBD2 as D (6 bases). Germline V gene sequence: CDR1 SGHAT, CDR2 FQNNGV. Trimming left V 3 bases short and J 3 bases short, with 16 bases between. The CDR3 sequence is 16 residues long. For the CDR3, the DNA is TGTGCCAGCAGCTTTTTGTCTCAGGGAGGTACAGATACGCAGTATTTT. Protein product: CASSFLSQGGTDTQYF.

CDR3 region: CASSLQGASANEKLFF. DNA of the CDR3: TGTGCCAGCAGTTTACAGGGGGCATCAGCTAATGAAAAACTGTTTTTT. This chain connects TRBV28 to TRBJ1-4; 8 nucleotides agree with TRBD1. CDR1 and CDR2 from the germline V gene are MDHEN and SYDVKM. With V trimmed by 2 bases and J by 3 bases, 5 bases remained unmatched. CDR3 length: 16 amino acids.

The chain combines TRBV9 with TRBJ2-1, with 9 bases matching TRBD2. J gave up 5 bases and V 4 bases, and 10 bases lay outside the gene matches. Germline CDR1 is SGDLS and CDR2 is YYNGEE. The CDR3 is made up of 16 amino acids. The CDR3 sequence is CASSPRGSGGDNEQFF. The CDR3 DNA is TGTGCCAGCAGCCCTCGGGGTAGCGGGGGTGACAATGAGCAGTTCTTC. The full variable domain, rest sourced from reference TRBV9 and TRBJ2-1, is DSGVTQTPKHLITATGQRVTLRCSPRSGDLSVYWYQQSLDQGLQFLIQYYNGEERAKGNILERFSAQQFPDLHSELNLSSLELGDSALYFCASSPRGSGGDNEQFFGPGTRLTVL.

This clone was found a few times. V and J are TRBV5-4 and TRBJ2-2; 10 nucleotides line up with TRBD2. Trimming at V came to 3 bases and at J to 11 bases, leaving 10 bases not matched to a gene. Germline loops: CDR1 SGHNT, CDR2 YYREEE (reference sequence). The CDR3 has 15 residues. CDR3 nucleotide sequence: TGTGCCAGCAGCTCTCCGGGGACTAGCGATGGAGAGCTGTTTTTT. Encoded protein: CASSSPGTSDGELFF. The variable domain in full, completed from reference TRBV5-4 and TRBJ2-2, reads ETGVTQSPTHLIKTRGQQVTLRCSSQSGHNTVSWYQQALGQGPQFIFQYYREEENGRGNFPPRFSGLQFPNYSSELNVNALELDDSALYLCASSSPGTSDGELFFGEGSRLTVL.

The table lists this clone with many counts. The chain is built from TRBV29-1 and TRBJ2-4; D not resolved. V was clipped by 4 bases and J by 5 bases, with 12 bases between them. In germline, CDR1 is SQVTM, CDR2 ANQGSEA. The CDR3 is 13 residues long. CDR3 loop: CSVGLIAENIQYF. The CDR3 DNA follows: TGCAGCGTTGGGCTGATCGCAGAAAACATTCAGTACTTC.

The rearrangement joins TRBV4-3 to TRBJ2-1; 8 nucleotides align to TRBD2. The CDR3 has 14 amino acids. Germline V gene lookup returns CDR1 LGHNA and CDR2 YSLEER. Unmatched junction bases numbered 4, after V lost 2 bases and J lost 7 bases. CDR3 nucleotides: TGCGCCAGCAGCCAACAACTAGCGGTTAATGAGCAGTTCTTC. Residues: CASSQQLAVNEQFF.